This T cell receptor (beta chain) was identified during a study of blood T cell repertoires in COVID-19. About the study: Sites across the United States, Italy and Spain contributed samples from acute and convalescent COVID-19.

This clone was found once. Cohort allocation depended upon clinical history that participants reported. Only in-frame clones appear in the TCRdb table, and some are missing; sequencing was by immunoSEQ multiplex PCR. The data hold fewer than 450,000 clones, with 90% observed a single time. Specimen: PBMCs or T cells enriched from blood (not recorded which). This TCR came from a man aged 18 to 30 who had recovered from COVID-19.

The CDR3 DNA sequence: TGTGCCCCGCTTAAGCCCACTGAAGCTTTCTTT. This sequence encodes CAPLKPTEAFF. The V gene is TRBV24-1, the J gene TRBJ1-1; D is unresolved. With 12 bases removed from V and 4 bases from J, the gap between germline ends came to 11 bases. Germline V gene data show CDR1 as KGHDR and CDR2 as SFDVKD. The length of the CDR3 is 11 residues.